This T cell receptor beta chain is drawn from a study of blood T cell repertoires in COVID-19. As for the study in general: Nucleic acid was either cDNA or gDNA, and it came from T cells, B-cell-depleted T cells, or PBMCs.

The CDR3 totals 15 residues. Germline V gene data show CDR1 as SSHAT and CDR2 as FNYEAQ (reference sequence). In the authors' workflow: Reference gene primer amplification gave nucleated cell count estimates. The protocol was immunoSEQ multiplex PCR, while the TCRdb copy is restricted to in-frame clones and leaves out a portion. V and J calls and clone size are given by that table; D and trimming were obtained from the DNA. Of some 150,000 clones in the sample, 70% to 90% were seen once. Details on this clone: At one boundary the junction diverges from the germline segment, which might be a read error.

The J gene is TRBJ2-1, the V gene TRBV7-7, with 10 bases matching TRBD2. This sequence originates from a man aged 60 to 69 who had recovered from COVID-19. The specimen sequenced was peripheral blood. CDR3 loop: CASSRSGGAYNEQFF. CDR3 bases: TGTGCTAGCAGCCGGAGCGGGGGGGCCTACAATGAGCAGTTCTTC.